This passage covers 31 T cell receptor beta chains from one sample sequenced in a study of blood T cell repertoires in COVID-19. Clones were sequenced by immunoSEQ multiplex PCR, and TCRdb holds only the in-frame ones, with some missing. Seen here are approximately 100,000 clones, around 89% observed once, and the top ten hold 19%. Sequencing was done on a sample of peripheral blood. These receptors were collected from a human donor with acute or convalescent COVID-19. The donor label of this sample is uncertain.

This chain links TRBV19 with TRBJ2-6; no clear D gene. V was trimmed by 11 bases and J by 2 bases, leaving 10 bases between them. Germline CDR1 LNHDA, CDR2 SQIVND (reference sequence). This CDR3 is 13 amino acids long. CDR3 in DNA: TGTGCCTCCCGGGTCGCTGGGGCCAACGTCCTGACTTTC. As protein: CASRVAGANVLTF.

The CDR3 DNA reads as TGCAGTGCTAGTGAGGCGGGGGGTACGACAGATACGCAGTATTTT. Encoded protein: CSASEAGGTTDTQYF. The V call is TRBV20-1, the J call TRBJ2-3; TRBD2 matches 8 bases. The ends lost 3 bases at V and 3 bases at J; junction bases unmatched: 8. The CDR3 has 15 amino acids. Per germline, CDR1 DFQATT and CDR2 SNEGSKA (reference sequence).

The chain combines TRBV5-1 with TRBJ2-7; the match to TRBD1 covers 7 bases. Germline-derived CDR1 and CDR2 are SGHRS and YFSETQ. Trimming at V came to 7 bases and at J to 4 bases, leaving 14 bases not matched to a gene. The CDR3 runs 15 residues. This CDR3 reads CASRYTMGQYYEQYF. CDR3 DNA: TGCGCCAGCCGTTATACTATGGGACAGTATTACGAGCAGTACTTC.

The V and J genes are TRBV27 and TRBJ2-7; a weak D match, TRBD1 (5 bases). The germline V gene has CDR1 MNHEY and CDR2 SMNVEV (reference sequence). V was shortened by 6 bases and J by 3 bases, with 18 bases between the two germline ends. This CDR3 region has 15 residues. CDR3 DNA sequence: TGTGCCAGCAGCGAGTTCGACAGCGAGCTCTACGAGCAGTACTTC. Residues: CASSEFDSELYEQYF.

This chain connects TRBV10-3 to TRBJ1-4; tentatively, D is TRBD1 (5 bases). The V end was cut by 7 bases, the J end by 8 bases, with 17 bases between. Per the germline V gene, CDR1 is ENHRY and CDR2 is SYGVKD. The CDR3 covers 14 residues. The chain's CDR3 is CAIKPAGYGEKLFF. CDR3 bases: TGTGCCATCAAGCCGGCAGGGTATGGGGAAAAACTGTTTTTT.

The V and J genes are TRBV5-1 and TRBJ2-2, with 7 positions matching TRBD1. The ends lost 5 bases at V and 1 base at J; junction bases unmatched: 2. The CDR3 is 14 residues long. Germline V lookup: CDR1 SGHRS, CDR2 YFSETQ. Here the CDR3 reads CASRTGQNTGELFF. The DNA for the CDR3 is TGCGCCAGCAGGACAGGGCAGAACACCGGGGAGCTGTTTTTT.

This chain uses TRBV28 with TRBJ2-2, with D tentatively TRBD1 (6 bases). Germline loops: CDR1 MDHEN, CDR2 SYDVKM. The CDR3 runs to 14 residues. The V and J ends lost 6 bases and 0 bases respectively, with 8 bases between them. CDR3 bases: TGTGCCAGCAGGGGACATACGAACACCGGGGAGCTGTTTTTT. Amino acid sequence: CASRGHTNTGELFF.

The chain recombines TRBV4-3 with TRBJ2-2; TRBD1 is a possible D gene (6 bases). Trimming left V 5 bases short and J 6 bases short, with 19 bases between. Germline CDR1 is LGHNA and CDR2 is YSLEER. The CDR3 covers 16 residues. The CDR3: CASSIGTTLVSGELFF. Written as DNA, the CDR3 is TGCGCCAGCAGCATTGGGACAACCCTGGTCTCCGGGGAGCTGTTTTTT.

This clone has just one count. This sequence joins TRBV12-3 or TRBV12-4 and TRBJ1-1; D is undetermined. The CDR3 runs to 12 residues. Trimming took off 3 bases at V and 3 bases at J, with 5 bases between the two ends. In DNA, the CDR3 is TGTGCCAGCAGTTTTAGTGACACTGAAGCTTTCTTT. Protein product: CASSFSDTEAFF.

This CDR3 is CASSESMSYGYTF. CDR3 DNA sequence: TGCGCCAGCAGTGAGTCGATGAGCTATGGCTACACCTTC. V usage is TRBV10-2 and J usage is TRBJ1-2, with no clear D. The CDR3 is 13 amino acids. CDR1 is WSHSY, CDR2 SAAADI, per germline. The germline V and J ends were trimmed by 0 bases and 4 bases, with 6 bases remaining between them.

CDR3 nucleotides: TGTGCCAGTAGTATGGGACAGGCCGACCAAGAGACCCAGTACTTC. Translated: CASSMGQADQETQYF. This sequence joins TRBV19 and TRBJ2-5; 8 nucleotides match TRBD1. Germline CDR1 is LNHDA and CDR2 is SQIVND (reference sequence). Trimming removed 3 bases from V and 0 bases from J; junction bases left unmatched: 3. The CDR3 has 15 amino acids.

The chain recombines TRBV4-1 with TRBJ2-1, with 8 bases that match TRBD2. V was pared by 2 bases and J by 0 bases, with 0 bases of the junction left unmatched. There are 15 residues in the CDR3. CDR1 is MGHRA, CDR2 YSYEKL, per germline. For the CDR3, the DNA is TGCGCCAGCAGCCAAAGCGGGAGCTCCTACAATGAGCAGTTCTTC. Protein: CASSQSGSSYNEQFF.

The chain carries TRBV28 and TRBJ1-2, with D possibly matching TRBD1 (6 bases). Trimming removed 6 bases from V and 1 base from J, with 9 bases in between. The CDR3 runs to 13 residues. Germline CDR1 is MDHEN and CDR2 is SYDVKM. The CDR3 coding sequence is TGTGCCAGCAGGAGGGGGAGTAACTATGGCTACACCTTC. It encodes CASRRGSNYGYTF.

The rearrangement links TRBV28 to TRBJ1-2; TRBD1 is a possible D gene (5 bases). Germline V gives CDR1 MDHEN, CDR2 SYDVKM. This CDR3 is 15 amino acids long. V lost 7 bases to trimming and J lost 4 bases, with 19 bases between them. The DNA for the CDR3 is TGTGCCAGCACCTCTCCCGCACCGGGGGTCTATGGCTACACCTTC. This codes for CASTSPAPGVYGYTF.

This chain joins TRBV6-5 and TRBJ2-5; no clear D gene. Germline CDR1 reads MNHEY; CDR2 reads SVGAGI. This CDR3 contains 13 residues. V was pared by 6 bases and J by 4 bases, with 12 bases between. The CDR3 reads CASSPRRLETQYF. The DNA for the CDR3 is TGTGCCAGCAGCCCACGTCGGTTAGAGACCCAGTACTTC.

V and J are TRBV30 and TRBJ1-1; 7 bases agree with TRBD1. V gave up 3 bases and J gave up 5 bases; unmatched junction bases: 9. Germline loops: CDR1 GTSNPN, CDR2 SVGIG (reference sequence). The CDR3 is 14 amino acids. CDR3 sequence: CAWRLTGVRTEAFF. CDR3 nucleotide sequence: TGTGCCTGGAGACTCACAGGGGTACGGACTGAAGCTTTCTTT.

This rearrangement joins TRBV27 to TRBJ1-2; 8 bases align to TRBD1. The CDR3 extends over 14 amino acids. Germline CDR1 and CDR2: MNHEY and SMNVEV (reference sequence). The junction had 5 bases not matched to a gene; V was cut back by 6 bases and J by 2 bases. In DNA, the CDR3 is TGTGCCAGCAGATACACAGGGGGGAACTATGGCTACACCTTC. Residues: CASRYTGGNYGYTF.

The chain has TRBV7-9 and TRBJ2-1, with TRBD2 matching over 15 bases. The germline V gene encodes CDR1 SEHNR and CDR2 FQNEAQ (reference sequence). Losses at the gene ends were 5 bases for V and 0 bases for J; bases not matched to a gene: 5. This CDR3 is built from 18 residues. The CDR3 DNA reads TGTGCCAGCAGCCCTCGGACTAGCGGGGGGGGCTCCTACAATGAGCAGTTCTTC. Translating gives CASSPRTSGGGSYNEQFF.

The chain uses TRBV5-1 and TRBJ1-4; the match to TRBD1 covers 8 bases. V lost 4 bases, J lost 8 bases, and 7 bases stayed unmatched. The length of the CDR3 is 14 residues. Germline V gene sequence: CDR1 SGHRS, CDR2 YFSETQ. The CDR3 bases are TGCGCCAGCAGCATGGGACAGGTGGAGGAAAAACTGTTTTTT. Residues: CASSMGQVEEKLFF.

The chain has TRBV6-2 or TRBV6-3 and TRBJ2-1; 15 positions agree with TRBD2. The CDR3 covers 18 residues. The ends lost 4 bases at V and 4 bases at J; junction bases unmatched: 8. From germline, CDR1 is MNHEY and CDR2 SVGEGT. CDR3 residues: CASSFGTSGRRAYNEQFF. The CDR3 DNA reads TGTGCCAGCAGTTTTGGGACTAGCGGGAGGCGCGCGTACAATGAGCAGTTCTTC.

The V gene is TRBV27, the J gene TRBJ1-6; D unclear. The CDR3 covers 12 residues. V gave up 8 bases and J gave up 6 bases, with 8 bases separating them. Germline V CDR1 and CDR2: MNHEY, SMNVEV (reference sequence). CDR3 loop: CASREANSPLHF. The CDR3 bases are TGTGCCAGCCGGGAGGCTAATTCACCCCTCCACTTT.

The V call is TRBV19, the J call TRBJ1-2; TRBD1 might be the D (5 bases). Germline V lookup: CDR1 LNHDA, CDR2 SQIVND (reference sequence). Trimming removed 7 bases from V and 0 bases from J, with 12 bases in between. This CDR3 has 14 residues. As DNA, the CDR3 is TGTGCCAGTAATACAGGCCCAGCTAACTATGGCTACACCTTC. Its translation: CASNTGPANYGYTF. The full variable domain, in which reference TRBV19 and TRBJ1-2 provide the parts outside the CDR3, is DGGITQSPKYLFRKEGQNVTLSCEQNLNHDAMYWYRQDPGQGLRLIYYSQIVNDFQKGDIAEGYSVSREKKESFPLTVTSAQKNPTAFYLCASNTGPANYGYTFGSGTRLTVV.

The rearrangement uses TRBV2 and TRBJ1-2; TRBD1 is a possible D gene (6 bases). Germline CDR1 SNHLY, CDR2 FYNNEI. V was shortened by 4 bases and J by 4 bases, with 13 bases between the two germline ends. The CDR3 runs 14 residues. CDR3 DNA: TGTGCCAGCAGTGCCTGGGTGGGGGCCTATGGCTACACCTTC. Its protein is CASSAWVGAYGYTF.

The CDR3 DNA is TGTGCCAGCAGTGCCCTCCAGACAGGGAAAATCTATGGCTACACCTTC. Its protein product is CASSALQTGKIYGYTF. The rearrangement uses TRBV27 and TRBJ1-2, with 7 bases matching TRBD1. Germline-derived CDR1 and CDR2 are MNHEY and SMNVEV (reference sequence). With V trimmed by 5 bases and J by 4 bases, 13 bases remained unmatched. The CDR3 spans 16 residues.

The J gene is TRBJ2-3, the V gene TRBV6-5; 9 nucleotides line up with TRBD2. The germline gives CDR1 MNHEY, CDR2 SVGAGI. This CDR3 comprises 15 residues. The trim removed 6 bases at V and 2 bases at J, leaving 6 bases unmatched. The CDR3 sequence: CASRIIAGDTDTQYF. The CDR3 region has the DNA TGTGCCAGCAGAATTATAGCGGGGGACACAGATACGCAGTATTTT.

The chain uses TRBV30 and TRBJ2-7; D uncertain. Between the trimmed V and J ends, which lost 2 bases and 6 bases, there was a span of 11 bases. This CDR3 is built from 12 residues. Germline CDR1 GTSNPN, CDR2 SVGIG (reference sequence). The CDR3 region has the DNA TGTGCCTGGAGTAAAATGAGGATCGAGCAGTACTTC. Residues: CAWSKMRIEQYF. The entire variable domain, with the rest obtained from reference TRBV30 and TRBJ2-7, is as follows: SQTIHQWPATLVQPVGSPLSLECTVEGTSNPNLYWYRQAAGRGLQLLFYSVGIGQISSEVPQNLSASRPQDRQFILSSKKLLLSDSGFYLCAWSKMRIEQYFGPGTRLTVT.

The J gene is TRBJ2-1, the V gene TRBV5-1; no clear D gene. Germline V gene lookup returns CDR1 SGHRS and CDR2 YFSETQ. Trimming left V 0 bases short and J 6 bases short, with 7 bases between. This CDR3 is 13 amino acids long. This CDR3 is CASSLGLPNEQFF. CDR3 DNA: TGCGCCAGCAGCTTGGGTCTCCCCAATGAGCAGTTCTTC. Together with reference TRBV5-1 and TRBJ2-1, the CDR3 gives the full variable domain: KAGVTQTPRYLIKTRGQQVTLSCSPISGHRSVSWYQQTPGQGLQFLFEYFSETQRNKGNFPGRFSGRQFSNSRSEMNVSTLELGDSALYLCASSLGLPNEQFFGPGTRLTVL.

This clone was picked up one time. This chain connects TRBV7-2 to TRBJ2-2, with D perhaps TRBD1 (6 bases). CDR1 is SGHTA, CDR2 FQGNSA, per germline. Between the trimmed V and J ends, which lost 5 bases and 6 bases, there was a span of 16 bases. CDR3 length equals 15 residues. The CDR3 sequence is CASSRGQRAAGELFF. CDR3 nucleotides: TGTGCCAGCAGCCGCGGACAGAGGGCGGCCGGGGAGCTGTTTTTT.

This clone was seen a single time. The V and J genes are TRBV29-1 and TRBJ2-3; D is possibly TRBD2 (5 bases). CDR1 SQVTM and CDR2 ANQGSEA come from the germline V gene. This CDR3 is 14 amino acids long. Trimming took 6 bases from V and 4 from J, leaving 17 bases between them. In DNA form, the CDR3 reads TGCAGCGTGGAGCCCGGGGAGACTCCAGATACGCAGTATTTT. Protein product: CSVEPGETPDTQYF.

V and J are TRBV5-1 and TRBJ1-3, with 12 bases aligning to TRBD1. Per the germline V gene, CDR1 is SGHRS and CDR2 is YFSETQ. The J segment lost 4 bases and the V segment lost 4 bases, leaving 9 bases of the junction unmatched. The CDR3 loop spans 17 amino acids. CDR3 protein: CASSGGAGTGGGNTIYF. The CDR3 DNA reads TGCGCCAGCAGCGGCGGAGCCGGGACAGGGGGCGGAAACACCATATATTTT.

The DNA of the CDR3 is TGTGCCAGCGAAGGGAGGCCCACAAACACTGAAGCTTTCTTT. Protein sequence: CASEGRPTNTEAFF. The chain carries TRBV28 and TRBJ1-1; D uncertain. V was shortened by 8 bases and J by 2 bases, with 15 bases between the two germline ends. The CDR3 spans 14 residues. Germline V gene lookup returns CDR1 MDHEN and CDR2 SYDVKM.